This T cell receptor (beta chain) was documented in a study of shared clonotypes between healthy human individuals. Study overall: Three plates were used per donor for CD4 naive, three for CD4 memory, two for CD8 naive and one for CD8 memory. Study results and caveats: Naive subsets generally exceeded memory subsets in estimated richness.

As regards this clone: Its antigen remains unknown.

The germline V gene encodes CDR1 LGHNA and CDR2 YSLEER. V was shortened by 0 bases and J by 4 bases, with 15 bases between the two germline ends. CDR3 length: 16 amino acids. Using immunoSEQ multiplex PCR, the repertoire was profiled, and TCRdb retains in-frame clones only, with some absent. The data contain about 1,500,000 clones, roughly 96% of them singletons. The chain has TRBV4-3 and TRBJ1-1; D may be TRBD1 (5 bases). The sample taken for sequencing was naive CD4+ T cells sorted from blood. Specified subset: CD45RA+ positively selected. The receptor was derived from a man younger than 45 in good health. The CDR3 DNA reads TGCGCCAGCAGCCAAGATCGGATGGGGCTCGGCACTGAAGCTTTCTTT. This translates into CASSQDRMGLGTEAFF.